This TCR beta chain was sequenced in a study of OX40 agonist ivuxolimab in advanced cancers. V shed 2 bases, J shed 1 base, and the junction held 2 bases outside the gene matches. From germline, CDR1 is MNHEY and CDR2 SMNVEV (reference sequence). The CDR3 is 15 amino acids. Data came from immunoSEQ multiplex PCR; TCRdb stores just in-frame clones and leaves some out. The sample yields more than 70,000 clones, nearly 90% seen once. Here the sequenced sample was CD4+ or CD8+ T cells sorted from blood, taken in a trial of the OX40 agonist ivuxolimab. The clonotype comes from an adult with an advanced solid tumor such as melanoma, head and neck, liver or kidney cancer. The chain joins TRBV27 to TRBJ1-1; TRBD1 matches 9 bases. In DNA form, the CDR3 reads TGTGCCAGCAGTTTAAACAGGGGGCAGAACACTGAAGCTTTCTTT. Translating gives CASSLNRGQNTEAFF.